This T cell receptor (beta chain) derives from a study of OX40 agonist ivuxolimab in advanced cancers. For the study at large: Those enrolled were 80% to 85% male, with a mean age of 60 years and ages from about 20 to 79. Past anti-PD-1, anti-PD-L1 or anti-CTLA-4 therapy was accepted, and 40% to 45% had received some.

The table came from immunoSEQ multiplex PCR; TCRdb's copy has only in-frame clones and leaves some out. The sample consists of tens of thousands of clones, around two thirds of them appearing once. General observations from the study: Several nonresponders also turned out to have low normalized T-cell clonal expansion.

Germline trimming cut 5 bases from V and 3 bases from J; bases unmatched to any gene: 8. The germline gives CDR1 MNHNS, CDR2 SASEGT. This CDR3 has 15 amino acids. As to this clone: What it binds is unknown.

The chain carries TRBV6-1 and TRBJ2-7, with 9 bases identical to TRBD1. This clonotype was obtained from an adult with an advanced solid tumor such as melanoma, head and neck, liver or kidney cancer. Sequences were derived from CD4+ or CD8+ T cells sorted from blood, sampled in a trial of the OX40 agonist ivuxolimab. DNA of the CDR3: TGTGCCAGCAGTAGGACAGGGGATTCACGCTACGAGCAGTACGTC. This translates into CASSRTGDSRYEQYV.